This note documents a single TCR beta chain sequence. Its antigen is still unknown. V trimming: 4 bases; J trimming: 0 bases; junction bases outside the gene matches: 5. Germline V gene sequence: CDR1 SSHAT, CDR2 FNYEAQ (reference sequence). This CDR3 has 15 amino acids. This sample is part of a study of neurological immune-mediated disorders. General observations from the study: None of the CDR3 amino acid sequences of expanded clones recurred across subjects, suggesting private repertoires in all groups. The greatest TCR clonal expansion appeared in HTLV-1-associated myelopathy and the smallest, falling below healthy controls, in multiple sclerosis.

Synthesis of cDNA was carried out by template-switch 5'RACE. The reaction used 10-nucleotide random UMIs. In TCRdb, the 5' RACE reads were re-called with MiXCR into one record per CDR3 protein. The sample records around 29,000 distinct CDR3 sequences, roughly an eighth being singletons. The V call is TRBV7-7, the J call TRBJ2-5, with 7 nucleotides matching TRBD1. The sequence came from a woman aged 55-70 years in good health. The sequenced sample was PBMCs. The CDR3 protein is CASSSGQWNQETQYF. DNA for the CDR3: TGTGCCAGCAGCTCGGGACAGTGGAACCAAGAGACCCAGTACTTC. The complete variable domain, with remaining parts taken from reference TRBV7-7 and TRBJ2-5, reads GAGVSQSPRYKVTKRGQDVTLRCDPISSHATLYWYQQALGQGPEFLTYFNYEAQPDKSGLPSDRFSAERPEGSISTLTIQRTEQRDSAMYRCASSSGQWNQETQYFGPGTRLLVL.